This TCR beta chain was sequenced for a study of blood T cell repertoires in COVID-19. For the study at large: Specimens from acute and convalescent COVID-19 originated in the United States, Italy and Spain. In each case, the material was cDNA or gDNA derived from T cells, B-cell-depleted T cells, or PBMCs.

In the authors' methods: Nucleated cell number was recorded as an estimate derived from reference gene primer amplification. Only in-frame clones appear in the TCRdb table, and some are missing; sequencing was by immunoSEQ multiplex PCR. V and J calls and clone size are those listed in that table; D and trimming were worked out from the DNA. The profile shows over 75,000 clones, around 88% of them singletons. V was clipped by 0 bases and J by 9 bases, with 13 bases between them. From germline, CDR1 is SGDLS and CDR2 YYNGEE. The CDR3 totals 13 residues. The source is a human donor in a cohort sampled during active COVID-19. The material sequenced was peripheral blood. The rearrangement uses TRBV9 and TRBJ2-7; D might be TRBD2 (6 bases). CDR3 amino acids: CASSVGDGTRQYF. The CDR3 DNA reads TGTGCCAGCAGCGTAGGCGACGGGACTCGGCAGTACTTC.